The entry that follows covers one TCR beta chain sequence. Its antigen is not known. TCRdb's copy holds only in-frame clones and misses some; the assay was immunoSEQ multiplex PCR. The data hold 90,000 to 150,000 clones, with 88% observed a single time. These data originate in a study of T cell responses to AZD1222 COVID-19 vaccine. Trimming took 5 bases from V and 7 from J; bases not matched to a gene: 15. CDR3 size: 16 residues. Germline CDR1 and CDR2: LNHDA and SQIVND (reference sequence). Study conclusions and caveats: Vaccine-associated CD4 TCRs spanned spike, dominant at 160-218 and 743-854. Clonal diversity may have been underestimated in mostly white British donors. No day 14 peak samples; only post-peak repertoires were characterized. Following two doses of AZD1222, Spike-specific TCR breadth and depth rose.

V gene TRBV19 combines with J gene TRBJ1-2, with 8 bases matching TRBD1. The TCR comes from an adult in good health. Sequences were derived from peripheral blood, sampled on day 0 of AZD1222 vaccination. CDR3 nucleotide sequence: TGTGCCAGTAGTTCCTTTGGCGGACAGGGATCCGGTGGCTACACCTTC. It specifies CASSSFGGQGSGGYTF.